Sequencing of this T cell receptor (beta chain) was carried out in a study of beta chain features in type 1 diabetes. Study results and caveats: Patients and controls would be equally affected if PCR favored shorter templates.

In the case of this clone: Antigen: not known.

Blood was drawn once from each donor into heparinised tubes. The draws averaged approximately 110 mL. This CDR3 spans 14 amino acids. CDR1 SGHRS and CDR2 YFSETQ come from the germline V gene. V was clipped by 0 bases and J by 2 bases, with 9 bases between them. Reverse transcribing all isolated RNA meant expressed TCRB transcripts were sequenced. Assay used: immunoSEQ multiplex PCR; TCRdb lists only in-frame clones, some missing. This table has 200,000 to 300,000 clones, 25% to 30% appearing once. The sequenced sample was central memory CD4+ T cells from blood. The chain couples TRBV5-1 to TRBJ2-7; D ambiguous. The sequence came from a man aged 25 to 45 in good health. The chain's CDR3 is CASSLAVSPYEQYF. DNA for the CDR3: TGCGCCAGCAGCTTGGCTGTCAGCCCCTACGAGCAGTACTTC. The full variable domain, completed using reference TRBV5-1 and TRBJ2-7, is KAGVTQTPRYLIKTRGQQVTLSCSPISGHRSVSWYQQTPGQGLQFLFEYFSETQRNKGNFPGRFSGRQFSNSRSEMNVSTLELGDSALYLCASSLAVSPYEQYFGPGTRLTVT.